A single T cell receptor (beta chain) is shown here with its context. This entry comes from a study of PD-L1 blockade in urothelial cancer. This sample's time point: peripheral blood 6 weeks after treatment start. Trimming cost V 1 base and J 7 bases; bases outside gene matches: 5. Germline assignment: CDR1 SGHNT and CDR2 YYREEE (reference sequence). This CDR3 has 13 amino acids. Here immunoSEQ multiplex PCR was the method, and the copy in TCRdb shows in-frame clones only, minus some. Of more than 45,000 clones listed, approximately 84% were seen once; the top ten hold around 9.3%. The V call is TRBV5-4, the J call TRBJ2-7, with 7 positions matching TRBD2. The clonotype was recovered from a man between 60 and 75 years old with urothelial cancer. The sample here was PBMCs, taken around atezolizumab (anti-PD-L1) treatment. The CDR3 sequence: CASSLRTRGEQYF. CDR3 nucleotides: TGTGCCAGCAGCTTGAGGACTAGAGGAGAGCAGTACTTC. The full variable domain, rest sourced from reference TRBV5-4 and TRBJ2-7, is ETGVTQSPTHLIKTRGQQVTLRCSSQSGHNTVSWYQQALGQGPQFIFQYYREEENGRGNFPPRFSGLQFPNYSSELNVNALELDDSALYLCASSLRTRGEQYFGPGTRLTVT.